This TCR beta chain was found in a study of blood T cell repertoires in COVID-19 (dated by TCRdb to about 2020). Background on the whole study: Collaborator samples came from the United States, Italy and Spain and covered acute and convalescent phases of COVID-19. Where available, HLA class I and class II types were taken from metadata supplied by the sample provider and were not determined by assay-based typing. A de-identified subject ID, COVID-19 status, age in years and sex were almost always included in the sample metadata. Deeply sampled blood TCRbeta repertoires from subjects exposed to, actively infected with, or recovered from COVID-19 were included in the dataset. The prospective study material was composed of cDNA or gDNA derived from T cells, B-cell-depleted T cells, or PBMCs. The repertoires were released in a freely available public database meant as a resource for research on the immune response to SARS-CoV-2. Samples were obtained from the ongoing ImmuneRACE study (first 160 participants) and from 1,254 subjects provided by 6 global collaborators. Here is what the overall study found, with its caveats: How much clinical and demographic metadata was included differed by source and by participant, and the metadata was provided uncurated.

TCRbeta CDR3 regions were amplified from genomic DNA using the immunoSEQ Assay, a bias-controlled multiplex PCR. The study's processing was this. Within the assay, amplification of reference gene primers was used to estimate how many nucleated cells each sample contained. To quantify the absolute abundance of each unique TCRbeta CDR3 rearrangement, sequence reads were collapsed and filtered. For each sample, productive Simpson clonality was calculated as the square root of Simpson's diversity index over productive rearrangements. TCRdb took over this immuneACCESS table, retaining in-frame rearrangements with V and J assigned. Such tables are incomplete; in checked studies, under half of the missing clones stem from an unresolved V gene, and the remainder is unexplained. V, J and clone size were drawn from that table, and D and trimming were deduced from the DNA. Here the sample has 95,000 to 150,000 clones; 87% occur a single time. Of the sample, under 30% is held by the ten largest clones.

As for this clone: Its antigen is not yet known. Base qualities were left out, and no much larger clone turns up one base away.

From V the trimming removes 3 bases and from J it removes 1 base, while the gene matches leave 10 bases of the junction unaccounted for. The CDR1 and CDR2 encoded by the germline V gene are LGHNA and YNFKEQ. Counted from cysteine to phenylalanine, this CDR3 has 17 amino acids. CDR3 DNA is the only sequence kept; it has 51 bases, read in frame from the first base. Whole blood was collected in K2EDTA tubes by collaborating institutions according to the institutions' own protocols. For TCRbeta analysis, collaborator samples were shipped as frozen whole blood, as isolated PBMCs, or as DNA extracted from either sample type.

This clonotype was obtained from a woman in her seventies with acute or convalescent COVID-19. Sequencing input: peripheral blood. Rearrangement joined TRBV4-2 to TRBJ2-3, with 7 central nucleotides matching TRBD1. The CDR3 is CASSHQEGAGGTDTQYF. The nucleotide sequence reads as follows: TGTGCCAGCAGCCACCAAGAGGGGGCCGGAGGCACAGATACGCAGTATTTT.